Listed here are 28 T cell receptor beta chains from one sample, sequenced in a study of T-cell reconstitution after alpha-beta-depleted transplantation in children. Construction of the TCRbeta library involved unique molecular identifiers. Using its own MiXCR run on the PCR reads, TCRdb lists one record per CDR3 protein. The sample has over 300,000 distinct CDR3 sequences, 10% seen once. Sequenced here: PBMCs from the stem cell graft donor, sampled from the stem cell graft. The source is a human donor who donated a stem cell graft to a child with acute lymphoblastic leukemia.

This clonotype has a count of ten or more. This chain links TRBV20-1 with TRBJ2-2; TRBD1 is a possible D gene (6 bases). Deletions cut 5 bases from V and 4 bases from J, with 29 bases between. The CDR3 has 19 residues. From germline, CDR1 is DFQATT and CDR2 SNEGSKA (reference sequence). The CDR3 is CSAEPRQSSGAYITGELFF. CDR3 coding DNA: TGCAGTGCTGAGCCCCGACAGTCTTCAGGGGCGTATATCACCGGGGAGCTGTTTTTT.

The V gene is TRBV18, the J gene TRBJ2-7, with TRBD2 matching 8 bases. CDR1 is KGHSH and CDR2 is LQKENI in the germline V gene. The length of the CDR3 is 14 residues. V shed 2 bases, J shed 3 bases, and the junction held 3 bases outside the gene matches. This CDR3 is CASSPLAGFYEQYF. CDR3 bases: TGTGCCAGCTCACCATTAGCGGGGTTCTACGAGCAGTACTTC.

This clonotype has at least ten counts. The V call is TRBV4-2, the J call TRBJ1-4; 9 bases match TRBD1. Germline CDR1 and CDR2: LGHNA and YNFKEQ. The CDR3 is 17 residues long. Trimming at V came to 1 base and at J to 8 bases, leaving 11 bases not matched to a gene. The CDR3 region is CASSQALQGQGGEKLFF. The CDR3 bases are TGTGCCAGCAGCCAAGCGCTTCAGGGACAGGGAGGCGAAAAACTGTTTTTT.

The chain combines TRBV24-1 with TRBJ1-1; 7 bases fit TRBD1. The CDR3 runs to 15 residues. From germline, CDR1 is KGHDR and CDR2 SFDVKD. V dropped 3 bases and J dropped 5; count of bases not matched to a gene: 8. CDR3 amino acids: CATSDPPGGGTEAFF. The CDR3 bases are TGTGCCACCAGTGATCCCCCAGGGGGAGGGACTGAAGCTTTCTTT.

The rearrangement uses TRBV7-8 and TRBJ2-7, with D possibly matching TRBD1 (5 bases). This CDR3 is 16 amino acids long. Germline V gene data show CDR1 as SGHVS and CDR2 as FQNEAQ. V shed 0 bases and J shed 6 bases, with 18 bases lying between them. The CDR3 nucleotides are TGTGCCAGCAGCTTAGCGGTTGGGTCAGGGTTTGGCGAGCAGTACTTC. Residues: CASSLAVGSGFGEQYF.

The chain combines TRBV3-1 with TRBJ1-2; D unresolved. CDR1 and CDR2 from the germline V gene are LGHDT and YNNKEL (reference sequence). The CDR3 loop spans 13 amino acids. Trimming took 4 bases from V and 5 from J, leaving 11 bases between them. CDR3: CASSLRTEYGYTF. The CDR3 region has the DNA TGTGCCAGCAGCCTACGGACCGAATATGGCTACACCTTC.

V gene TRBV29-1 combines with J gene TRBJ2-7; possibly TRBD1 for D (6 bases). Germline V gives CDR1 SQVTM, CDR2 ANQGSEA. V was trimmed by 7 bases and J by 3 bases, leaving 13 bases between them. The CDR3 sequence is 12 residues long. The CDR3 loop is CSASGHRYEQYF. The CDR3 bases are TGCAGCGCCTCGGGACACCGCTACGAGCAGTACTTC.

This clonotype has a count of ten or more. The chain employs TRBV7-2 and TRBJ2-1; 7 bases match TRBD2. The CDR3 runs 14 residues. The J segment lost 6 bases and the V segment lost 6 bases, leaving 8 bases of the junction unmatched. Germline CDR1 is SGHTA and CDR2 is FQGNSA. The CDR3 DNA reads TGTGCCAGCAGTACGGGGGAGGGCCCCAATGAGCAGTTCTTC. It translates to CASSTGEGPNEQFF.

The rearrangement uses TRBV20-1 and TRBJ2-1; 15 bases are a match to TRBD2. The V and J ends lost 0 bases and 8 bases, in that order; junction bases with no gene match: 8. This CDR3 is 17 amino acids long. Germline V gene lookup returns CDR1 DFQATT and CDR2 SNEGSKA (reference sequence). CDR3 nucleotides: TGCAGTGCTAGAGACGCGGGACTAGCGGGAGGAACCTATGAGCAGTTCTTC. It is translated as CSARDAGLAGGTYEQFF.

V is TRBV27 and J is TRBJ2-1; the match to TRBD2 covers 13 bases. Germline lookup yields CDR1 MNHEY and CDR2 SMNVEV (reference sequence). V lost 5 bases to trimming and J lost 5 bases; unmatched junction nucleotides: 15. The CDR3 is made up of 19 amino acids. DNA of the CDR3: TGTGCCAGCAGTCCACGGGGGTACGGACTAGCGGGAGTTCACAATGAGCAGTTCTTC. Protein sequence: CASSPRGYGLAGVHNEQFF.

In this sample, this clonotype turned up many times. The V call is TRBV28, the J call TRBJ1-1; D unresolved. Trimming removed 8 bases from V and 7 bases from J, with 14 bases in between. Germline lookup yields CDR1 MDHEN and CDR2 SYDVKM. The CDR3 has 12 amino acids. Here the CDR3 reads CASGDVEIEAFF. DNA of the CDR3: TGTGCCAGCGGAGATGTTGAAATTGAAGCTTTCTTT.

This clonotype was seen a handful of times. V usage is TRBV29-1 and J usage is TRBJ2-7, with 9 bases lining up with TRBD2. The V gene's germline CDR1 is SQVTM and CDR2 ANQGSEA. The CDR3 has 13 residues. The J segment lost 6 bases and the V segment lost 4 bases, leaving 7 bases of the junction unmatched. The CDR3 DNA sequence: TGCAGCGTTGCGGCGGGAGGGTCGGCCGAGCAGTACTTC. Translating it yields CSVAAGGSAEQYF.

Only a few counts were recorded for this clonotype. J is TRBJ2-7 and V is TRBV6-5; D possibly corresponds to TRBD1 (6 bases). Germline V CDR1 and CDR2: MNHEY, SVGAGI. CDR3 length: 14 residues. V was cut by 6 bases and J by 2 bases, with 14 bases left in between. The CDR3 protein is CASSRYRDPYEQYF. The CDR3 DNA sequence: TGTGCCAGCAGCCGATACAGGGACCCCTACGAGCAGTACTTC.

The chain couples TRBV5-5 to TRBJ2-2; maybe TRBD1 (6 bases). The ends were cut back, 4 bases at V and 6 bases at J, with 10 bases in the middle. Germline V gives CDR1 SGHKS, CDR2 YYEKEE (reference sequence). The CDR3 is 13 residues long. The CDR3 DNA sequence: TGTGCCAGCAGCCCTGACAGGTCCGGGGAGCTGTTTTTT. Its protein product is CASSPDRSGELFF.

This clonotype was recorded a few times. The chain uses TRBV3-1 and TRBJ2-7, with TRBD1 identical over 8 bases. CDR1 and CDR2 from the germline V gene are LGHDT and YNNKEL (reference sequence). CDR3 length: 16 residues. The V gene end was trimmed by 4 bases and the J gene end by 5 bases; junction bases not matched to a gene: 13. The CDR3 protein is CASSPPNGQGTHEQYF. The CDR3 nucleotides are TGTGCCAGCAGCCCCCCCAACGGACAGGGAACCCACGAGCAGTACTTC.

The V call is TRBV27, the J call TRBJ2-7; either TRBD1 or TRBD2 may fit D (6 bases each). CDR1 and CDR2 from the germline V gene are MNHEY and SMNVEV (reference sequence). Trimming took off 3 bases at V and 2 bases at J, with 14 bases between the two ends. The CDR3 runs 15 residues. CDR3 residues: CASSFLGGQTYEQYF. The CDR3 DNA follows: TGTGCCAGCAGTTTTCTGGGGGGCCAAACCTACGAGCAGTACTTC.

This clonotype was seen only a few times. The J gene is TRBJ2-7, the V gene TRBV28, with 9 bases lining up with TRBD1. V lost 3 bases, J lost 1 base, and 4 bases stayed unmatched. Germline values: CDR1 MDHEN, CDR2 SYDVKM. The CDR3 runs 15 residues. CDR3 in DNA: TGTGCCAGCAGTTTTCAACAGGGGGCTTCCTACGAGCAGTACTTC. Its translation: CASSFQQGASYEQYF.

This clonotype has more than one count but fewer than ten. The V call is TRBV7-2, the J call TRBJ2-3; D remains ambiguous. The CDR3 spans 14 residues. The V end lost 5 bases, the J end lost 2 bases, and 11 bases lay between the germline ends. Germline V lookup: CDR1 SGHTA, CDR2 FQGNSA. CDR3 region: CASSPVGHTDTQYF. DNA for the CDR3: TGTGCCAGCAGCCCGGTGGGCCACACAGATACGCAGTATTTT.

This clonotype was detected only a few times. The chain uses TRBV20-1 and TRBJ2-1, with D tentatively TRBD2 (6 bases). This CDR3 comprises 16 residues. The germline V gene encodes CDR1 DFQATT and CDR2 SNEGSKA (reference sequence). The DNA of the CDR3 is TGCTGTGGGATTTGGCGGGAAGTTTTTACCTACAATGAGCAGTTCTTC. It codes for CCGIWREVFTYNEQFF.

The table lists this clonotype with many counts. The chain combines TRBV4-3 with TRBJ2-7; maybe TRBD1 (5 bases). Between the trimmed V and J ends, which lost 4 bases and 1 base, there was a span of 8 bases. This CDR3 comprises 13 residues. Germline V gene data show CDR1 as LGHNA and CDR2 as YSLEER. The CDR3 region is CASSPRQSYEQYF. CDR3 nucleotide sequence: TGCGCCAGCAGCCCAAGACAGTCCTACGAGCAGTACTTC.

This clonotype was observed many times. The V call is TRBV20-1, the J call TRBJ2-7; perhaps TRBD1 as D (7 bases). The CDR3 consists of 15 residues. V lost 0 bases to trimming and J lost 0 bases, with 12 bases between them. CDR1 is DFQATT and CDR2 is SNEGSKA in the germline V gene (reference sequence). The CDR3 loop is CSARDSGGSSYEQYF. The DNA for the CDR3 is TGCAGTGCTAGAGATTCAGGGGGGAGCTCCTACGAGCAGTACTTC.

The chain recombines TRBV4-3 with TRBJ1-4, with unresolved D. Between the trimmed V and J ends, which lost 4 bases and 8 bases, there was a span of 14 bases. The CDR3 covers 14 residues. The V gene's germline CDR1 is LGHNA and CDR2 YSLEER. The CDR3 loop reads CASSRDVMGEKLFF. The CDR3 bases are TGCGCCAGCAGCCGAGACGTGATGGGGGAAAAACTGTTTTTT.

CDR3 nucleotides: TGTGCCACCAGCGGACCCCCCGAACTAGCGGGAGAGGTTCGGGAGACCCAGTACTTC. This translates into CATSGPPELAGEVRETQYF. The chain carries TRBV15 and TRBJ2-5, with 11 bases matching TRBD2. J gave up 5 bases and V 5 bases, and 19 bases lay outside the gene matches. CDR1 and CDR2 from the germline V gene are LNHNV and YYDKDF (reference sequence). The CDR3 consists of 19 residues. The whole variable domain, filled in from reference TRBV15 and TRBJ2-5, reads DAMVIQNPRYQVTQFGKPVTLSCSQTLNHNVMYWYQQKSSQAPKLLFHYYDKDFNNEADTPDNFQSRRPNTSFCFLDIRSPGLGDTAMYLCATSGPPELAGEVRETQYFGPGTRLLVL.

In its sample, this clonotype was seen a few times. The chain links TRBV7-2 to TRBJ2-7; D is unresolved. This CDR3 is built from 12 residues. The germline CDR1 and CDR2 sequences are SGHTA and FQGNSA. Trimming took 4 bases from V and 5 from J, leaving 9 bases between them. CDR3 nucleotide sequence: TGTGCCAGCAGCTGCGCCCCCCACGAGCAGTACTTC. This gives the protein CASSCAPHEQYF.

This clonotype was recorded at least ten times. The chain carries TRBV28 and TRBJ2-3; 10 positions agree with TRBD2. The CDR3 extends over 16 amino acids. The germline gives CDR1 MDHEN, CDR2 SYDVKM. V lost 7 bases to trimming and J lost 5 bases; unmatched junction nucleotides: 12. This chain's CDR3 is CASNLRSGRAQDTQYF. CDR3 in DNA: TGTGCCAGCAACTTGCGGAGCGGGAGGGCCCAAGATACGCAGTATTTT.

V usage is TRBV11-2 and J usage is TRBJ2-1; D gene ambiguous. This CDR3 spans 14 amino acids. The ends were cut back, 1 base at V and 4 bases at J, with 8 bases in the middle. The V gene's germline CDR1 is SGHAT and CDR2 FQNNGV. CDR3 bases: TGTGCCAGCAGCTTAGCGGCCACATACAATGAGCAGTTCTTC. This encodes CASSLAATYNEQFF.

This clonotype was picked up a small number of times. J is TRBJ2-3 and V is TRBV6-5; 16 bases are shared with TRBD2. V dropped 0 bases and J dropped 6; count of bases not matched to a gene: 3. The CDR3 contains 17 residues. Germline V lookup: CDR1 MNHEY, CDR2 SVGAGI. For the CDR3, the DNA is TGTGCCAGCAGTTACTCGGGACTAGCGGGAGGGCGGGATACGCAGTATTTT. It yields the protein CASSYSGLAGGRDTQYF.

In its sample, this clonotype was seen many times. The rearrangement uses TRBV18 and TRBJ2-1; the D is unclear. Between the trimmed V and J ends, which lost 2 bases and 5 bases, there was a span of 7 bases. CDR1 is KGHSH, CDR2 LQKENI, per germline. The CDR3 has 13 amino acids. The CDR3 DNA reads as TGTGCCAGCTCACCAAGACTGGACAATGAGCAGTTCTTC. Translation gives CASSPRLDNEQFF.